The 21 T cell receptor beta chains given below trace back to one sample, sequenced in a study of blood T cells in healthy people across ages. Through a sample-barcoded 5' primer and a J-beta primer mix, a second PCR was run for roughly 7 to 11 cycles. Using its own MiXCR run on the 5' RACE reads, TCRdb lists one record per CDR3 protein. The sample lists fewer than 950,000 distinct CDR3 sequences; roughly 50% were seen once. The sequencing input was blood. These receptors all stem from a man older than 75 in good health.

The V call is TRBV6-9, the J call TRBJ2-6; D assignment may be TRBD1 or TRBD2 (5 bases each). From germline, CDR1 is MNHGY and CDR2 SVAAGI. The ends were cut back, 4 bases at V and 1 base at J, with 11 bases in the middle. This CDR3 spans 16 amino acids. CDR3 DNA sequence: TGTGCCAGCAGTTTTTTCAGGGAGTCTGGGGCCAACGTCCTGACTTTC. Its protein product is CASSFFRESGANVLTF.

V and J are TRBV6-1 and TRBJ2-5; weak D call: TRBD1 (6 bases). V lost 2 bases to trimming and J lost 7 bases, with 14 bases between them. This CDR3 region has 14 residues. Germline CDR1 and CDR2: MNHNS and SASEGT. The CDR3 protein is CASSELGALGTQYF. CDR3 sequence (DNA): TGTGCCAGCAGTGAACTGGGGGCTCTGGGGACCCAGTACTTC.

The V call is TRBV12-3 or TRBV12-4, the J call TRBJ1-2; perhaps TRBD1 as D (5 bases). Trimming cost V 6 bases and J 9 bases, with 17 bases left between them. The CDR3 runs 13 residues. CDR3 nucleotide sequence: TGTGCCAGCAGACCCACAGGCCCCAACAGCTACACCTTC. Translated, it gives CASRPTGPNSYTF.

The chain uses TRBV25-1 and TRBJ2-3; TRBD1 matches at 8 bases. J was trimmed by 3 bases and V by 4 bases; bases with no gene match: 3. The CDR3 is 14 amino acids. CDR1 is MGHDK, CDR2 SYGVNS, per germline. The CDR3 region has the DNA TGTGCCAGCAGTGGCGGGGACAGGACAGATACGCAGTATTTT. This encodes CASSGGDRTDTQYF. The complete variable domain, with remaining parts taken from reference TRBV25-1 and TRBJ2-3, reads EADIYQTPRYLVIGTGKKITLECSQTMGHDKMYWYQQDPGMELHLIHYSYGVNSTEKGDLSSESTVSRIRTEHFPLTLESARPSHTSQYLCASSGGDRTDTQYFGPGTRLTVL.

In its sample, this clonotype was seen a few times. This chain links TRBV7-8 with TRBJ2-6, with unresolved D. The CDR3 consists of 16 residues. Between the trimmed V and J ends, which lost 5 bases and 1 base, there was a span of 12 bases. Per the germline V gene, CDR1 is SGHVS and CDR2 is FQNEAQ. DNA of the CDR3: TGTGCCAGCAGCGCCCCCGGGCTTTCTGGGGCCAACGTCCTGACTTTC. Residues: CASSAPGLSGANVLTF. The full variable domain, completed using reference TRBV7-8 and TRBJ2-6, is GAGVSQSPRYKVAKRGQDVALRCDPISGHVSLFWYQQALGQGPEFLTYFQNEAQLDKSGLPSDRFFAERPEGSVSTLKIQRTQQEDSAVYLCASSAPGLSGANVLTFGAGSRLTVL.

This clonotype was detected only a few times. The chain is built from TRBV21-1 and TRBJ2-7; the table's D call, TRBD2, has no DNA check behind it. TRBV21-1 is termed a pseudogene. The CDR3 has 13 amino acids. The DNA of the CDR3 is TGTGCCAGCAGGCGCGGGAGAACAGGCGAGCAGTACTTC. Translated: CASRRGRTGEQYF.

The rearrangement uses TRBV7-9 and TRBJ2-7; D ambiguous. Germline values: CDR1 SEHNR, CDR2 FQNEAQ (reference sequence). The CDR3 has 13 residues. Trimming removed 6 bases from V and 7 bases from J, with 16 bases in between. CDR3 sequence: CASSGDNILEQYF. The CDR3 DNA follows: TGTGCCAGCAGTGGAGACAATATTTTGGAGCAGTACTTC.

A few counts support this clonotype. V is TRBV7-3 and J is TRBJ1-2, with D perhaps matching TRBD1 (5 bases). The CDR3 spans 13 residues. Trimming cost V 5 bases and J 7 bases, with 14 bases left between them. Germline loops: CDR1 SGHTA, CDR2 FQGTGA. The CDR3 DNA is TGTGCCAGCAGCCTACAGGTTGGGTTTGGCTACACCTTC. Amino acid sequence: CASSLQVGFGYTF.

The rearrangement uses TRBV7-2 and TRBJ2-7, with 10 nucleotides matching TRBD2. Germline V lookup: CDR1 SGHTA, CDR2 FQGNSA. Losses at the gene ends were 2 bases for V and 0 bases for J; bases not matched to a gene: 7. CDR3 size: 17 residues. The CDR3 region is CASSLPRAGGNSYEQYF. CDR3 DNA sequence: TGTGCCAGCAGCTTACCCCGAGCGGGAGGGAACTCCTACGAGCAGTACTTC.

This clonotype came up a few times. The rearrangement uses TRBV6-6 and TRBJ2-7; D is uncertain. Trimming took 0 bases from V and 0 from J, leaving 0 bases between them. Germline-derived CDR1 and CDR2 are MNHNY and SVGAGI (reference sequence). The CDR3 sequence is 12 residues long. CDR3 region: CASSYSSYEQYF. In DNA form, the CDR3 reads TGTGCCAGCAGTTACTCCTCCTACGAGCAGTACTTC.

V is TRBV7-3 and J is TRBJ2-1; D unclear. Germline CDR1 and CDR2: SGHTA and FQGTGA. The V end was cut by 5 bases, the J end by 5 bases, with 13 bases between. The length of the CDR3 is 14 residues. The CDR3: CASSPPFPHNEQFF. CDR3 bases: TGTGCCAGCAGCCCACCCTTCCCTCACAATGAGCAGTTCTTC.

The chain joins TRBV12-3 or TRBV12-4 to TRBJ2-2; 9 bases are shared with TRBD2. The CDR3 runs 13 residues. The V and J ends lost 8 bases and 7 bases, in that order; junction bases with no gene match: 5. This CDR3 is CASGISGGGELFF. In DNA, the CDR3 is TGTGCCAGCGGAATTAGCGGGGGCGGGGAGCTGTTTTTT.

The V gene is TRBV4-2, the J gene TRBJ2-7, with TRBD2 matching over 8 bases. This CDR3 contains 14 residues. V lost 0 bases and J lost 2; bases outside the gene matches: 0. CDR1 is LGHNA and CDR2 is YNFKEQ in the germline V gene. CDR3 protein: CASSQELAAYEQYF. Here the CDR3 DNA reads TGTGCCAGCAGCCAAGAACTAGCGGCCTACGAGCAGTACTTC.

The V and J genes are TRBV25-1 and TRBJ2-7, with D possibly being TRBD1 or TRBD2 (6 bases each). TRBJ2-5 matches the DNA end more closely, so the J call is doubtful. The germline V gene encodes CDR1 MGHDK and CDR2 SYGVNS. The CDR3 totals 14 residues. CDR3 coding DNA: TGTGCCAGCAGTCGAATGAGGGGGGAAGAGACCCAGTACTTC. This translates into CASSRMRGEETQYF.

The V call is TRBV5-1, the J call TRBJ1-2, with D unclear. The V gene's germline CDR1 is SGHRS and CDR2 YFSETQ. Trimming cost V 5 bases and J 5 bases, with 22 bases left between them. CDR3 length equals 16 residues. The CDR3 sequence is CASSLTPNLRQYGYTF. As DNA, the CDR3 is TGCGCCAGCAGTCTCACCCCAAATTTACGGCAGTATGGCTACACCTTC.

This clonotype was seen only a few times. This chain uses TRBV5-1 with TRBJ2-1; 8 bases fit TRBD2. J lost 9 bases, V lost 4 bases, and 12 bases had no gene match. CDR1 is SGHRS, CDR2 YFSETQ, per germline. The CDR3 runs to 15 residues. CDR3 residues: CASSPSGGPMGEQFF. CDR3 bases: TGCGCCAGCAGCCCCTCGGGAGGGCCGATGGGTGAGCAGTTCTTC.

The CDR3 loop is CASSRNVATNEKLFF. The CDR3 nucleotides are TGCGCCAGCAGCCGAAACGTTGCAACTAATGAAAAACTGTTTTTT. The genes are TRBV5-1 and TRBJ1-4; D not certain. The CDR3 spans 15 residues. V gave up 4 bases and J gave up 0 bases, with 10 bases separating them. Germline-derived CDR1 and CDR2 are SGHRS and YFSETQ.

This clonotype has a handful of counts. The chain combines TRBV5-1 with TRBJ2-4; 8 bases agree with TRBD1. The J call may be mistaken, given a closer DNA end match to TRBJ2-7. The CDR3 has 14 residues. Germline V gene sequence: CDR1 SGHRS, CDR2 YFSETQ. The CDR3 DNA reads TGCGCCAGCAGCACCGGGACAGGTGCCCTCGAGCAGTACTTC. Its translation is CASSTGTGALEQYF.

This clonotype was counted only a few times. The rearrangement uses TRBV29-1 and TRBJ2-1; 9 nucleotides agree with TRBD2. V dropped 6 bases and J dropped 8; count of bases not matched to a gene: 17. Germline V CDR1 and CDR2: SQVTM, ANQGSEA. This CDR3 region has 16 residues. This CDR3 is CSVIGRGGRADHEQFF. The CDR3, as DNA: TGCAGCGTCATCGGCCGCGGCGGGAGGGCCGATCATGAGCAGTTCTTC.

This clonotype has a handful of counts. The rearrangement uses TRBV25-1 and TRBJ1-5; D perhaps matches TRBD1 (5 bases). Germline V CDR1 and CDR2: MGHDK, SYGVNS. The CDR3 spans 14 residues. V was cut by 4 bases and J by 0 bases, with 7 bases left in between. The CDR3 sequence: CASSGTPSNQPQHF. In DNA, the CDR3 is TGTGCCAGCAGTGGGACACCTAGCAATCAGCCCCAGCATTTT.

The chain combines TRBV6-6 with TRBJ2-5; tentatively, D is TRBD1 (6 bases). The CDR3 totals 13 residues. Trimming stripped 6 bases from V and 2 bases from J, with 10 bases between. CDR1 and CDR2 from the germline V gene are MNHNY and SVGAGI (reference sequence). The CDR3 DNA reads TGTGCCAGCAGGCAGGGGAGTCAAGAGACCCAGTACTTC. It specifies CASRQGSQETQYF.